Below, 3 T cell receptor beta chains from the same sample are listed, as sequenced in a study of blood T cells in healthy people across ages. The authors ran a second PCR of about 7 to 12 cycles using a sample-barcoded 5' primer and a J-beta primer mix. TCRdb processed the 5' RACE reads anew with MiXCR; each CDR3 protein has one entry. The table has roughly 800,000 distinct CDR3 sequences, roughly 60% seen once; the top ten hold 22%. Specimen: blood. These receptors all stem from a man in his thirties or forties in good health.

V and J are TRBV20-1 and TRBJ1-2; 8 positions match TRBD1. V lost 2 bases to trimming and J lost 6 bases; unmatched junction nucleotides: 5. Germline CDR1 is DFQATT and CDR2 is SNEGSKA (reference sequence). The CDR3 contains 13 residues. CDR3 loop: CSARSGGADGYTF. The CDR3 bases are TGCAGTGCTAGATCAGGGGGCGCCGATGGCTACACCTTC.

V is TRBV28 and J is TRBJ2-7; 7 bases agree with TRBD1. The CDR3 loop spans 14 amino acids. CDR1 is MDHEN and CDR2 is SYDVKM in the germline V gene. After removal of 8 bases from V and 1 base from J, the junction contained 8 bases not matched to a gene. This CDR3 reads CASYPEQGSYEQYF. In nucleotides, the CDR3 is TGTGCCAGCTATCCGGAACAGGGGTCCTACGAGCAGTACTTC.

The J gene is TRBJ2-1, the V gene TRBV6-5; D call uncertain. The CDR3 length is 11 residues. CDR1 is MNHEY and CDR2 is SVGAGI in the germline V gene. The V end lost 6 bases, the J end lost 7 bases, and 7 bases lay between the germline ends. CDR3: CASRRINEQFF. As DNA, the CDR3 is TGTGCCAGCAGGAGGATAAATGAGCAGTTCTTC.